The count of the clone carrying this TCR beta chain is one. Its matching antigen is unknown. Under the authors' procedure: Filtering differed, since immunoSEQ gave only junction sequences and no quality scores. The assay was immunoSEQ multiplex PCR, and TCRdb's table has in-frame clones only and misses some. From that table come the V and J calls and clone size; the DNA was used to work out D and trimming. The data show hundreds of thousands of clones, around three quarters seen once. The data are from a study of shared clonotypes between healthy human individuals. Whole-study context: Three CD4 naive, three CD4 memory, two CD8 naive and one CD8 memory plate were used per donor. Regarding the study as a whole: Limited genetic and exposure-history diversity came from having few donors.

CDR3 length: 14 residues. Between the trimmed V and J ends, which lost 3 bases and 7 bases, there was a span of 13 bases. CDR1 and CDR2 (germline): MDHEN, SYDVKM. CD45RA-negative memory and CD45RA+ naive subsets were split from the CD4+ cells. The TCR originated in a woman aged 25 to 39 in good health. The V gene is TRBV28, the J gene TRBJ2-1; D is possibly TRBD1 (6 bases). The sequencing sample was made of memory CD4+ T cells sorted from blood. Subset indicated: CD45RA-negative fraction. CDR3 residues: CASSFSTGLNEQFF. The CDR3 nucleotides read TGTGCCAGCAGTTTTAGTACAGGGTTGAATGAGCAGTTCTTC.